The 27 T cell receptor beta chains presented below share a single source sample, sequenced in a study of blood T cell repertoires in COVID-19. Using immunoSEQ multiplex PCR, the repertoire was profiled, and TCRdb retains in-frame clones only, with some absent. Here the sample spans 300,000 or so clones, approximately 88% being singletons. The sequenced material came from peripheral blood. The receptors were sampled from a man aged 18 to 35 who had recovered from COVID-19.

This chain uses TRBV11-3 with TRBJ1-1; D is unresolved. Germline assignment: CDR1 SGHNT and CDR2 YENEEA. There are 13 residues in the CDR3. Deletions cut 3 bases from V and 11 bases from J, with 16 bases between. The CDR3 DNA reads TGTGCCAGCAGCTTGGAGGAAGCTGGGGAGGCTTTCTTT. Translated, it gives CASSLEEAGEAFF.

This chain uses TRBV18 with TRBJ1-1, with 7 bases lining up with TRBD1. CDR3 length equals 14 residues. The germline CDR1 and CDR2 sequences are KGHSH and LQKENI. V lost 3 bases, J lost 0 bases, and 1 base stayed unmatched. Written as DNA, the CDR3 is TGTGCCAGCTCACCCGACAGGGTGAACACTGAAGCTTTCTTT. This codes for CASSPDRVNTEAFF.

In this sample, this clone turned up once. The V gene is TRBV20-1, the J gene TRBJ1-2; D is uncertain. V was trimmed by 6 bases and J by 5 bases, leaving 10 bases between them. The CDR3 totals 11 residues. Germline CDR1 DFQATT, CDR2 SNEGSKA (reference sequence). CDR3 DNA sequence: TGCAGTGCCAGGACTACGTATGGCTACACCTTC. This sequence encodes CSARTTYGYTF.

Here the CDR3 DNA reads TGTGCCAGCAGTTACGGAACAGGGGGCCTCTTCGAGCAGTACTTC. Translated: CASSYGTGGLFEQYF. The chain has TRBV6-5 and TRBJ2-7; TRBD1 matches 9 bases. J was trimmed by 6 bases and V by 2 bases; bases with no gene match: 8. CDR3 size: 15 residues. Per the germline V gene, CDR1 is MNHEY and CDR2 is SVGAGI.

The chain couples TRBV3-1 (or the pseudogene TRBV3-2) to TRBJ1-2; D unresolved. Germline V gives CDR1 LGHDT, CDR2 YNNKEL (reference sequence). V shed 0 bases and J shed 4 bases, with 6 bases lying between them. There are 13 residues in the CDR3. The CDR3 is CASSQDPIYGYTF. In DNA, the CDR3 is TGTGCCAGCAGCCAAGACCCCATCTATGGCTACACCTTC.

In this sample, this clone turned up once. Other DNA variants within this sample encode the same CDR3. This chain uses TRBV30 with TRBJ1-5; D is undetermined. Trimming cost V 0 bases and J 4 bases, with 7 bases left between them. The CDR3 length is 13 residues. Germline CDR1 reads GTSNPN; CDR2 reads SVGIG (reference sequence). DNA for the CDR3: TGTGCCTGGAGTGTCCGGGGTAATCAGCCCCAGCATTTT. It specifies CAWSVRGNQPQHF.

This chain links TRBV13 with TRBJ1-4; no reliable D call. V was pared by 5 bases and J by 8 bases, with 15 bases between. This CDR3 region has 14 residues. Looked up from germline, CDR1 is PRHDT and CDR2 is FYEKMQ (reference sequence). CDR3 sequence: CASSPRLSGEKLFF. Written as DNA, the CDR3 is TGTGCCAGCAGCCCCCGACTCTCTGGGGAAAAACTGTTTTTT.

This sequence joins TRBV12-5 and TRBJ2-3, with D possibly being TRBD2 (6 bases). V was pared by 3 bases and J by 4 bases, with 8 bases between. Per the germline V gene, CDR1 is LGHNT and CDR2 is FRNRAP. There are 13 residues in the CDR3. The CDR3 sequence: CASGFGGSDTQYF. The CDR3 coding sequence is TGTGCTAGTGGTTTTGGGGGGTCAGATACGCAGTATTTT.

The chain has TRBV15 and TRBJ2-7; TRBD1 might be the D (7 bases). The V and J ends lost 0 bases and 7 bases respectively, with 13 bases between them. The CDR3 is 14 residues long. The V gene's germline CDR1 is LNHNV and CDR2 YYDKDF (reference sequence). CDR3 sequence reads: CATSRDRGRNEQYF. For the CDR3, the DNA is TGTGCCACCAGCAGAGACAGGGGGAGGAATGAGCAGTACTTC.

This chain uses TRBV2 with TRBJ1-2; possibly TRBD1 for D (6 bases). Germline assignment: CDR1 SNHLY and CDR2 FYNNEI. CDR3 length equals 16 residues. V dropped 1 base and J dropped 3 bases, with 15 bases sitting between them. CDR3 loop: CASSEDPGGRDYGYTF. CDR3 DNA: TGTGCCAGCAGTGAAGATCCCGGGGGGCGAGACTATGGCTACACCTTC. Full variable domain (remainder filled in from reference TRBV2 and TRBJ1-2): EPEVTQTPSHQVTQMGQEVILRCVPISNHLYFYWYRQILGQKVEFLVSFYNNEISEKSEIFDDQFSVERPDGSNFTLKIRSTKLEDSAMYFCASSEDPGGRDYGYTFGSGTRLTVV.

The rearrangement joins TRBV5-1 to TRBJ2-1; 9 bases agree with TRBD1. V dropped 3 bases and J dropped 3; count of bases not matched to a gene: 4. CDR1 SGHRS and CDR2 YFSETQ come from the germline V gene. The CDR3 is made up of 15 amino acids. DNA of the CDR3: TGCGCCAGCAGCTACCGACAGGGGGTCTACAATGAGCAGTTCTTC. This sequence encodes CASSYRQGVYNEQFF.

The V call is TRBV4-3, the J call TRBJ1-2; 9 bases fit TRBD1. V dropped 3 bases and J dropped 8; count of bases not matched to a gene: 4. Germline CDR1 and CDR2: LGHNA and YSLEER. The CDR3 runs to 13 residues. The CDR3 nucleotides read TGCGCCAGCAGCCAGGACAGGGGATGGGGCTACACCTTC. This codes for CASSQDRGWGYTF.

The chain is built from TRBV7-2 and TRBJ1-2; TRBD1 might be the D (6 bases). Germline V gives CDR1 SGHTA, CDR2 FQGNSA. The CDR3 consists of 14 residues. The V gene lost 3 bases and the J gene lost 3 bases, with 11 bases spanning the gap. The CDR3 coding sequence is TGTGCCAGCAGCTTTTCGACAGGTGACTATGGCTACACCTTC. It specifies CASSFSTGDYGYTF.

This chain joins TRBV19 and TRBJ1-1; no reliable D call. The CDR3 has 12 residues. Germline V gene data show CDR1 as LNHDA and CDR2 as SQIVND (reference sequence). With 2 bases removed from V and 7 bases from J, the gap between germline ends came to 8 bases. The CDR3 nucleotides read TGTGCCAGTAGTATATTGGCAGGTGAAGCTTTCTTT. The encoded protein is CASSILAGEAFF.

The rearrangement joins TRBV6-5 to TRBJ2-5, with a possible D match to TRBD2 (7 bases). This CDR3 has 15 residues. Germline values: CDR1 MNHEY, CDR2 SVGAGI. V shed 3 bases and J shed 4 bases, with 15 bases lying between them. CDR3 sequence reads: CASSYLGGGGETQYF. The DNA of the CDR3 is TGTGCCAGCAGTTATTTGGGGGGGGGCGGAGAGACCCAGTACTTC.

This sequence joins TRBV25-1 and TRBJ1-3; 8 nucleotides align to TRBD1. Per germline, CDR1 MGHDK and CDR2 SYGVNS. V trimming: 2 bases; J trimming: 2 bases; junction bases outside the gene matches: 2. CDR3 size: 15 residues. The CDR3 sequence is CASSEQGAPGNTIYF. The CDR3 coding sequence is TGTGCCAGCAGTGAACAGGGGGCGCCTGGAAACACCATATATTTT.

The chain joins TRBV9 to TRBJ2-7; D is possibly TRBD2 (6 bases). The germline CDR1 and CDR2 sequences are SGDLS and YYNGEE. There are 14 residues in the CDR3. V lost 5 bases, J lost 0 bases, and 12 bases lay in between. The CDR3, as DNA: TGTGCCAGCAGTCCTTCGGGGGACTCCTACGAGCAGTACTTC. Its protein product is CASSPSGDSYEQYF. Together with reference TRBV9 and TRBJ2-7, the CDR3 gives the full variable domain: DSGVTQTPKHLITATGQRVTLRCSPRSGDLSVYWYQQSLDQGLQFLIQYYNGEERAKGNILERFSAQQFPDLHSELNLSSLELGDSALYFCASSPSGDSYEQYFGPGTRLTVT.

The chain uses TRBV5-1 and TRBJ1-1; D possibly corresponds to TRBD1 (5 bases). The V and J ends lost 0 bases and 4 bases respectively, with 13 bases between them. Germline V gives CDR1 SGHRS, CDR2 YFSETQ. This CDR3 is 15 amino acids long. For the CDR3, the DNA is TGCGCCAGCAGCTTGGGCCCTTTGGGGGGCACTGAAGCTTTCTTT. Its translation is CASSLGPLGGTEAFF.

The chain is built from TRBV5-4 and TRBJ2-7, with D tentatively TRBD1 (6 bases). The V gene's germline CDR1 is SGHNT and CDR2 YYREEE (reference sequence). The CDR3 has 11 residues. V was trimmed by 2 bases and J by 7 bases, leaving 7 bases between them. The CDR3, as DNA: TGTGCCAGCAGCTTTCAGGGGGAGCAGTACTTC. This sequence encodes CASSFQGEQYF.

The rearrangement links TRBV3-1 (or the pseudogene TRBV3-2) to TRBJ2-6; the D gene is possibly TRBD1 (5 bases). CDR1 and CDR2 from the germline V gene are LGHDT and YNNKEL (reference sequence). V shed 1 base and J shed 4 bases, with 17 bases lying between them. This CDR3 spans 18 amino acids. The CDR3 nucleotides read TGTGCCAGCAGCCAAGTCCCCTCTACAGGCTCAGGGGCCAACGTCCTGACTTTC. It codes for CASSQVPSTGSGANVLTF.

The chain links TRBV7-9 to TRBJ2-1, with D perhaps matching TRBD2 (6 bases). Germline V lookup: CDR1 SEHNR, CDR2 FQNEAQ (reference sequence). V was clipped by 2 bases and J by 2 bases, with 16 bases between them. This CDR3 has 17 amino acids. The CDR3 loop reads CASSLSLTTSAYNEQFF. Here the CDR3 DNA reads TGTGCCAGCAGCTTATCCCTCACGACTAGTGCCTACAATGAGCAGTTCTTC.

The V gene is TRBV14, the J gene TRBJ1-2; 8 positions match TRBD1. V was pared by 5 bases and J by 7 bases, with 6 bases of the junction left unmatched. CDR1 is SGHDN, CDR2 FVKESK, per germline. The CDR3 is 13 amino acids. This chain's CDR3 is CASSKDRARGYTF. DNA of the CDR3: TGTGCCAGCAGCAAGGACAGGGCACGTGGCTACACCTTC. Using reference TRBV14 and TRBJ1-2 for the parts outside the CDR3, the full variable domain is EAGVTQFPSHSVIEKGQTVTLRCDPISGHDNLYWYRRVMGKEIKFLLHFVKESKQDESGMPNNRFLAERTGGTYSTLKVQPAELEDSGVYFCASSKDRARGYTFGSGTRLTVV.

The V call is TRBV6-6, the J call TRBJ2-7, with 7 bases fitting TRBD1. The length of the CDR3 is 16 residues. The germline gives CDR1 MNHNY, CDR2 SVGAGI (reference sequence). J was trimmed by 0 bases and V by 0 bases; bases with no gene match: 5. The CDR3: CASSYSNRGYSYEQYF. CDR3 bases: TGTGCCAGCAGTTACTCAAACAGGGGCTACTCCTACGAGCAGTACTTC.

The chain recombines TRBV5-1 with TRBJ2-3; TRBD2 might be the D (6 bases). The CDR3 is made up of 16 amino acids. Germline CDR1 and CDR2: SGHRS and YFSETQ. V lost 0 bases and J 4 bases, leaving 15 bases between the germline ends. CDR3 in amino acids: CASSLGTSLGSDTQYF. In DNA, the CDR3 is TGCGCCAGCAGCTTGGGCACTAGCTTGGGGTCAGATACGCAGTATTTT.

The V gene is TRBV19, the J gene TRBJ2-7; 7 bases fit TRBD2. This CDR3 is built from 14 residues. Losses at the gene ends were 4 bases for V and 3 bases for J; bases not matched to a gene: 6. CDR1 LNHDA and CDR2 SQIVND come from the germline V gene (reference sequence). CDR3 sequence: CASSSGRSVYEQYF. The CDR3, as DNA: TGTGCCAGTAGTAGCGGGAGAAGCGTCTACGAGCAGTACTTC.

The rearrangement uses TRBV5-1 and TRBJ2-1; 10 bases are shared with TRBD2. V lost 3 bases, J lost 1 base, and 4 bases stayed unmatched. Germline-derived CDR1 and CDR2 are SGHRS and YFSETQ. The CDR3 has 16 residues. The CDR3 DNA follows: TGCGCCAGCAGCTCGGGACTAGCGATTTCCTACAATGAGCAGTTCTTC. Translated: CASSSGLAISYNEQFF.

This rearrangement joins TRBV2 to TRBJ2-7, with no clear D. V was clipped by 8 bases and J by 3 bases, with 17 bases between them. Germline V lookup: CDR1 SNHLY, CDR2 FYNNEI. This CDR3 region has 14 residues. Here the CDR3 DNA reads TGTGCCAGCGATGACCGCAGCGTTAGCTACGAGCAGTACTTC. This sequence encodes CASDDRSVSYEQYF.